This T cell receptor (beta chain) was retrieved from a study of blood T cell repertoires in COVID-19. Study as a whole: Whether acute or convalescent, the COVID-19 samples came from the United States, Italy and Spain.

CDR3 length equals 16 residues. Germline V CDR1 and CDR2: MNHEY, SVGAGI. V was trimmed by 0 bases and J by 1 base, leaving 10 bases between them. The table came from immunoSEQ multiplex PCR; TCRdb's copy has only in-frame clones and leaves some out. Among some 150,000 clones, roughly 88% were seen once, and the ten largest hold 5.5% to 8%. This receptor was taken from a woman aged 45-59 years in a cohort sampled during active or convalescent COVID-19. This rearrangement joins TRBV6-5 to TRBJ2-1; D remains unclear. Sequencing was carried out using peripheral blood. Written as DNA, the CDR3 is TGTGCCAGCAGTTACTCGCCCAGTAAGTCCTACAATGAGCAGTTCTTC. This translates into CASSYSPSKSYNEQFF.